The clone carrying this TCR beta chain has only one observation. Its antigen remains unknown. The data derive from a study of OX40 agonist ivuxolimab in advanced cancers. Study-level background: One hepatocellular carcinoma and a couple of cutaneous melanoma patients partially responded.

Study outcomes and limitations: Certain nonresponding patients likewise had low normalized T-cell clonal expansion.

Enrollment shut out patients with autoimmune disease history or systemic immunosuppression. The CDR3 runs 13 residues. CDR1 and CDR2 from the germline V gene are SGHTA and FQGTGA. Trimming shortened V by 2 bases and J by 0 bases, and 2 bases separated the two germline ends. Repertoires were generated with immunoSEQ multiplex PCR, while TCRdb's copy carries only in-frame clones and drops some. The sample carries 50,000 to 70,000 clones, around 84% recorded once. This sample comprised CD4+ or CD8+ T cells sorted from blood, obtained in a trial of the OX40 agonist ivuxolimab. The source is an adult with an advanced solid tumor such as melanoma, head and neck, liver or kidney cancer. The rearrangement joins TRBV7-3 to TRBJ1-5; D not resolved. In DNA, the CDR3 is TGTGCCAGCAGCTTAGATAGCAATCAGCCCCAGCATTTT. As protein: CASSLDSNQPQHF.